One sample yielded the 20 T cell receptor beta chains listed below, sequenced in a study of blood T cell repertoires in COVID-19. Here immunoSEQ multiplex PCR was the method, and the copy in TCRdb shows in-frame clones only, minus some. The sample contains under 50,000 clones, more than 85% of which appear only once. The sequencing sample was made of peripheral blood. These receptors were obtained from a man in his fifties or sixties with COVID-19, enrolled during active disease.

This chain connects TRBV3-1 (or the pseudogene TRBV3-2) to TRBJ1-1; 9 bases agree with TRBD1. Trimming took 3 bases from V and 8 from J; bases not matched to a gene: 7. Germline CDR1 is LGHDT and CDR2 is YNNKEL (reference sequence). CDR3 length: 14 residues. The CDR3 DNA reads as TGTGCCAGCAGCCAGGCCGGGACAGGGCGAGAAGCTTTCTTT. This sequence encodes CASSQAGTGREAFF.

The chain employs TRBV29-1 and TRBJ1-4; tentative D call: TRBD1 (5 bases). V lost 2 bases to trimming and J lost 11 bases, with 18 bases between them. CDR1 and CDR2 (germline): SQVTM, ANQGSEA. This CDR3 spans 14 amino acids. This chain's CDR3 is CSVEYGADMGKLFF. The CDR3 DNA sequence: TGCAGCGTTGAATATGGGGCAGACATGGGGAAACTGTTTTTT. Variable domain in full (rest from reference TRBV29-1 and TRBJ1-4): SAVISQKPSRDICQRGTSLTIQCQVDSQVTMMFWYRQQPGQSLTLIATANQGSEATYESGFVIDKFPISRPNLTFSTLTVSNMSPEDSSIYLCSVEYGADMGKLFFGSGTQLSVL.

The chain combines TRBV5-1 with TRBJ1-2; weak D call: TRBD1 (6 bases). There are 15 residues in the CDR3. Trimming took 0 bases from V and 5 from J, leaving 14 bases between them. From germline, CDR1 is SGHRS and CDR2 YFSETQ. The CDR3 DNA is TGCGCCAGCAGCTTGGTACAGGGCCAGAAATATGGCTACACCTTC. It encodes CASSLVQGQKYGYTF.

The J gene is TRBJ1-3, the V gene TRBV5-1; D uncertain. Trimming stripped 1 base from V and 2 bases from J, with 10 bases between. There are 15 residues in the CDR3. The germline V gene has CDR1 SGHRS and CDR2 YFSETQ. Here the CDR3 DNA reads TGCGCCAGCAGCTTGAGAACAGAAGCTGGAAACACCATATATTTT. This sequence encodes CASSLRTEAGNTIYF.

This chain connects TRBV2 to TRBJ1-5; 9 bases are shared with TRBD1. CDR1 and CDR2 from the germline V gene are SNHLY and FYNNEI. The CDR3 is 16 amino acids. The V gene end was trimmed by 0 bases and the J gene end by 7 bases; junction bases not matched to a gene: 7. CDR3 in DNA: TGTGCCAGCAGTGAAGCCGGGACAGGGCTTCGGCAGCCCCAGCATTTT. Its protein product is CASSEAGTGLRQPQHF.

The V gene is TRBV21-1, the J gene TRBJ1-1; TRBD1 reflects the table's D call only, with no check against the DNA. TRBV21-1 is a documented pseudogene. The CDR3 sequence is 19 residues long. This CDR3 reads CASSFRPLTGGRMNTEAFF. The CDR3 nucleotides read TGTGCCAGCAGCTTTCGACCCTTAACAGGGGGGAGGATGAACACTGAAGCTTTCTTT.

The chain carries TRBV11-2 and TRBJ1-1; D not resolved. The CDR3 extends over 14 amino acids. Germline CDR1 SGHAT, CDR2 FQNNGV. V dropped 1 base and J dropped 2 bases, with 8 bases sitting between them. The CDR3 DNA follows: TGTGCCAGCAGCTTAGCTGGGCCTAACACTGAAGCTTTCTTT. Protein product: CASSLAGPNTEAFF.

This rearrangement joins TRBV5-4 to TRBJ2-3, with 14 bases lining up with TRBD2. V lost 0 bases to trimming and J lost 4 bases; unmatched junction nucleotides: 7. This CDR3 region has 18 residues. Germline assignment: CDR1 SGHNT and CDR2 YYREEE (reference sequence). The CDR3 region has the DNA TGTGCCAGCAGCTTGGCCAAGAGACTAGCGGGAGGGGCAGATACGCAGTATTTT. Amino acid sequence: CASSLAKRLAGGADTQYF.

This clone was seen just once. CDR3 protein: CASSHDRKYNSPLHF. The CDR3 DNA reads as TGTGCCAGCAGTCATGACAGGAAATATAATTCACCCCTCCACTTT. The chain joins TRBV5-4 to TRBJ1-6; D is possibly TRBD1 (6 bases). Germline-derived CDR1 and CDR2 are SGHNT and YYREEE (reference sequence). The CDR3 is made up of 15 amino acids. V lost 5 bases to trimming and J lost 4 bases, with 13 bases between them.

In its sample, this clone was seen once. This chain joins TRBV9 and TRBJ2-7, with D possibly TRBD2 on 8 matching bases. Germline V lookup: CDR1 SGDLS, CDR2 YYNGEE. The CDR3 length is 15 residues. The V gene lost 4 bases and the J gene lost 4 bases, with 18 bases spanning the gap. CDR3 DNA: TGTGCCAGCAGCCCCGGGGGGGGACAGATGTACGAGCAGTACTTC. Translation gives CASSPGGGQMYEQYF.

The chain has TRBV18 and TRBJ2-2; D is unresolved. Germline V gene sequence: CDR1 KGHSH, CDR2 LQKENI. With 2 bases removed from V and 7 bases from J, the gap between germline ends came to 17 bases. This CDR3 has 16 residues. The CDR3 spells CASSPANTIMSGELFF. In nucleotides, the CDR3 is TGTGCCAGCTCACCAGCTAACACTATTATGAGCGGGGAGCTGTTTTTT.

The chain combines TRBV18 with TRBJ1-2; D call uncertain. The germline V gene has CDR1 KGHSH and CDR2 LQKENI. The CDR3 sequence is 13 residues long. The V gene lost 7 bases and the J gene lost 8 bases, with 17 bases spanning the gap. CDR3 nucleotides: TGTGCCAGCTGCCCTACAGAGGGAAGGGGCTACACCTTC. Its protein is CASCPTEGRGYTF.

The chain couples TRBV19 to TRBJ2-3; no clear D gene. Per the germline V gene, CDR1 is LNHDA and CDR2 is SQIVND (reference sequence). The CDR3 runs to 14 residues. Trimming stripped 4 bases from V and 7 bases from J, with 15 bases between. CDR3 amino acids: CASSTSPAGHTQYF. The CDR3 bases are TGTGCCAGTAGTACAAGTCCCGCAGGCCATACGCAGTATTTT.

This chain joins TRBV6-2 or TRBV6-3 and TRBJ2-3; 7 nucleotides agree with TRBD2. Germline V gene data show CDR1 as MNHEY and CDR2 as SVGEGT. The V and J ends lost 0 bases and 4 bases, in that order; junction bases with no gene match: 13. CDR3 length: 18 residues. DNA of the CDR3: TGTGCCAGCAGTTACTCCCACTTAGTTCTAGCGGCCCCAGATACGCAGTATTTT. Protein: CASSYSHLVLAAPDTQYF.

The chain couples TRBV7-3 to TRBJ2-5; 9 nucleotides align to TRBD1. Trimming took 1 base from V and 3 from J; bases not matched to a gene: 3. The CDR3 runs to 15 residues. Germline-derived CDR1 and CDR2 are SGHTA and FQGTGA. CDR3 bases: TGTGCCAGCAGCTTAAGGGGGACAGGGAAAGAGACCCAGTACTTC. It specifies CASSLRGTGKETQYF.

The genes are TRBV6-2 or TRBV6-3 and TRBJ2-4, with D maybe TRBD2 (6 bases). Trimming cost V 6 bases and J 5 bases, with 17 bases left between them. Germline-derived CDR1 and CDR2 are MNHEY and SVGEGT. The CDR3 runs 15 residues. CDR3 sequence: CASSRVRTGENIQYF. CDR3 in DNA: TGTGCCAGCAGCCGCGTTAGGACGGGGGAAAACATTCAGTACTTC.

The genes are TRBV6-5 and TRBJ2-2; no clear D. The CDR3 runs 13 residues. V dropped 7 bases and J dropped 5 bases, with 11 bases sitting between them. Germline CDR1 MNHEY, CDR2 SVGAGI. CDR3 coding DNA: TGTGCCAGCATGCAACATTATACCGGGGAGCTGTTTTTT. It specifies CASMQHYTGELFF.

V and J are TRBV28 and TRBJ1-2; 8 bases are shared with TRBD1. The CDR3 runs to 12 residues. The germline CDR1 and CDR2 sequences are MDHEN and SYDVKM. J was trimmed by 8 bases and V by 5 bases; bases with no gene match: 4. The CDR3 here is CASSVNRGGYTF. CDR3 nucleotide sequence: TGTGCCAGCAGTGTCAACAGGGGGGGCTACACCTTC.

This clone was picked up one time. The chain links TRBV4-2 to TRBJ2-3, with TRBD2 matching 10 bases. J lost 1 base, V lost 1 base, and 17 bases had no gene match. This CDR3 is built from 21 residues. Germline CDR1 reads LGHNA; CDR2 reads YNFKEQ. CDR3 DNA sequence: TGTGCCAGCAGCCAAGCCTTCTTGAATCTAGCGGGAGAGGGGGGCACAGATACGCAGTATTTT. Amino acid sequence: CASSQAFLNLAGEGGTDTQYF.

This chain connects TRBV27 to TRBJ2-2; TRBD2 matches at 8 bases. After removal of 2 bases from V and 4 bases from J, the junction contained 6 bases not matched to a gene. The CDR3 runs 16 residues. The germline gives CDR1 MNHEY, CDR2 SMNVEV (reference sequence). DNA of the CDR3: TGTGCCAGCAGTTTAAAGCCAGCGGGAGCCACCGGGGAGCTGTTTTTT. Amino acid sequence: CASSLKPAGATGELFF.